Sequencing of this T cell receptor beta chain was carried out in a study of OX40 agonist ivuxolimab in advanced cancers. About the research overall: All patients had ivuxolimab intravenously every 2 weeks at 0.01 to 10 mg/kg. Partial responses were recorded for three patients, including one with hepatocellular carcinoma and two with cutaneous melanoma. Cohort: about 82% men, mean age approximately 60, aged roughly 23 to 79.

Clones were sequenced by immunoSEQ multiplex PCR, and TCRdb holds only the in-frame ones, with some missing. The table records 65,000 to 95,000 clones, 80% to 95% of them present only once. The CDR3 has 12 residues. Trimming cost V 4 bases and J 4 bases, with 7 bases left between them. CDR1 is MNHEY and CDR2 is SMNVEV in the germline V gene (reference sequence). This specimen consisted of CD4+ or CD8+ T cells sorted from blood, obtained in a trial of the OX40 agonist ivuxolimab. V and J are TRBV27 and TRBJ1-1; TRBD1 might be the D (5 bases). This receptor was taken from an adult with an advanced solid tumor such as melanoma, head and neck, liver or kidney cancer. Here the CDR3 reads CASSSGGTEAFF. The CDR3 DNA reads TGTGCCAGCAGTTCTGGGGGCACTGAAGCTTTCTTT.